The T cell receptor (beta chain) described here comes from a study of OX40 agonist ivuxolimab in advanced cancers. About the full investigation: The costimulatory receptor OX40 (CD134) was targeted by ivuxolimab, a fully human IgG2 agonistic monoclonal antibody. Of the roughly 51 dose-escalation patients, hepatocellular carcinoma was present in 19, melanoma in around 15, renal cell carcinoma in 9 and head and neck cancer in 9. Intravenous ivuxolimab was administered to patients every 2 weeks at six dose levels: 0.01, 0.1, 0.3, 1.5, 3 and 10 mg/kg. The monotherapy dose-escalation portion (N ≈ 52 patients) of the phase I ivuxolimab trial is reported in the paper. Peripheral TCRbeta sequencing was intended to test whether TCR sequence diversity was altered and clonal T-cell expansion was caused by ivuxolimab. Patients were allowed to have had prior anti-PD-1, anti-PD-L1 or anti-CTLA-4 therapy, and more than 35% of the dose-escalation patients had been treated with checkpoint inhibitors. Partial responses occurred in three dose-escalation patients: two with cutaneous melanoma and one with hepatocellular carcinoma. The dose-escalation cohort was roughly 80% male with a mean age of about 60 years, ranging from roughly 20 to 80.

In the case of this clone: It lacks a known antigen. Base qualities are not provided; no much larger clone lies one nucleotide away.

The CDR3 runs 16 amino acids, cysteine and phenylalanine included. This entry keeps only the CDR3 DNA: 48 bases, framed from base 1. CDR1 and CDR2, per the germline V gene, are SGHDN and FVKESK. Germline trimming amounts to 2 bases on V and 7 bases on J, with 10 as the count of junction bases outside the gene matches. Study-wide findings and limitations: The antigen specificity of the peripheral T cells that underwent clonal expansion was not determined. On average, CD8+ T cells showed more expanded clones than CD4+ T cells after ivuxolimab. Low levels of normalized T-cell clonal expansion were also seen in some nonresponding patients. At doses from 0.1 to 3.0 mg/kg, clonal expansion was seen in both CD4+ and CD8+ blood T cells between baseline and week 6. In partial responders in the 0.1-3.0 mg/kg groups, normalized peripheral clonal expansion was found to be among the lowest, especially among CD8+ T cells.

Genomic DNA was extracted from sorted cells for sequencing of the TCRbeta CDR3 region. The immunoSEQ Assay was used for sequencing of TCRbeta CDR3 regions. In its TCRdb copy, this immuneACCESS table keeps in-frame sequences only and misses some clones. Where compared with another copy, unresolved V genes explain less than half of these, and the others have no known cause. Across this sample there are approximately 69,000 clones, with roughly 84% seen only once. The ten top clones hold approximately 7.2% of the sample. The trial excluded patients who had a history of autoimmune disease or who were on systemic immunosuppression. Peripheral blood for TCR sequencing was collected from all dose cohorts at baseline, on cycle 4 day 1, and on cycle 7 day 1. The samples were taken from a phase I, first-in-human, multicenter, open-label dose-escalation trial of ivuxolimab. The trial enrolled adults with locally advanced or metastatic head and neck squamous cell, hepatocellular, melanoma or renal cell carcinoma. CD4+ and CD8+ T cells were sorted separately from peripheral blood before TCR sequencing.

The sequences come from CD4+ or CD8+ T cells sorted from blood, collected in a trial of the OX40 agonist ivuxolimab. The TCR comes from an adult with an advanced solid tumor such as melanoma, head and neck, liver or kidney cancer. The V and J genes are TRBV14 and TRBJ1-2, with TRBD1 identical over 10 junction bases. The nucleotide sequence reads TGTGCCAGCAGCCAACGCTCCGGGACAGGGGTTTTTGGCTACACCTTC. Translated, this gives CASSQRSGTGVFGYTF.